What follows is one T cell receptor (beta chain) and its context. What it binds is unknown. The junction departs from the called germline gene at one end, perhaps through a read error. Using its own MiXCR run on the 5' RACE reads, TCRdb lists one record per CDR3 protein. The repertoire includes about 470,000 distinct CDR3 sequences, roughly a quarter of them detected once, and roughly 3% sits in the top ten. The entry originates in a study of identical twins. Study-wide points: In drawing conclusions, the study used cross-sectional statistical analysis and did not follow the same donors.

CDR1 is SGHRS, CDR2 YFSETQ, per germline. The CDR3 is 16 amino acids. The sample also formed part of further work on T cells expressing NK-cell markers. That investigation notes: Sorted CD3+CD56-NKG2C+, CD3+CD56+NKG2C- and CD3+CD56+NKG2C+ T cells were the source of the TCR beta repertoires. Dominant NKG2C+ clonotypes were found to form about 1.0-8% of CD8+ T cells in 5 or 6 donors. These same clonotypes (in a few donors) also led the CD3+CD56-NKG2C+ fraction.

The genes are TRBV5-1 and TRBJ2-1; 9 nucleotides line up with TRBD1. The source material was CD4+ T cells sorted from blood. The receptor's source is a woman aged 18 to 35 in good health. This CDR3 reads CASSGAGTGTYNQQFF. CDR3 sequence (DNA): TGCGCCAGCAGCGGCGCCGGGACAGGGACCTACAATCAGCAGTTCTTC.